One TCR beta chain is described in this entry. This sample stems from a study of blood T cell repertoires in COVID-19. Study-wide background: Some COVID-19 samples were acute and others convalescent; all came from the United States, Italy and Spain. T cells, B-cell-depleted T cells, or PBMCs supplied cDNA or gDNA.

Original analysis: Using reference gene primer amplification, nucleated cell counts were estimated. Some clones are missing from TCRdb's copy, which holds only in-frame ones; the method was immunoSEQ multiplex PCR. The V and J calls and clone size were taken over from that table, and D and trimming were inferred from the DNA. Of 200,000 to 250,000 clones listed, around 80% are singletons. Source material: peripheral blood. The receptor's source is an elderly woman with active or convalescent COVID-19.

Written as DNA, the CDR3 is TGTGCCAGTAGTATAGCGGGACTAGCGGGCCCCTACGAGCAGTACTTC. It yields the protein CASSIAGLAGPYEQYF. V usage is TRBV19 and J usage is TRBJ2-7, with 12 bases lining up with TRBD2. This CDR3 contains 16 residues. CDR1 is LNHDA, CDR2 SQIVND, per germline (reference sequence). Trimming at V came to 1 base and at J to 2 bases, leaving 3 bases not matched to a gene.